This note documents a single T cell receptor (beta chain) sequence. Its specificity is unknown. This sample is part of a study of T cells in Graves' hyperthyroidism and ophthalmopathy. Overall study results and limits: Also found in blood were most expanded thyroid clonotypes above 0.001.

The patients, who ranged from 18 to 65 in age, presented with newly diagnosed hyperthyroidism lasting under 2 months. Researchers barred patients who had uncontrolled infection, other autoimmune disease, pregnancy or lactation. Each diagnosis drew on symptoms, thyroxine, TRAb, thyroid ultrasound and orbital computed tomography findings. RNA transcripts were the template for amplifying TCR beta CDR3 regions. Researchers ran a first-round RT-PCR on the TCR CDR3 using the HTBI primer set. TCRdb reanalysed the multiplex PCR reads using MiXCR and keeps one entry per CDR3 protein. The table includes almost 600,000 distinct CDR3 sequences, approximately 44% detected once. The sample comprised peripheral blood or thyroid tissue (not recorded which). This TCR derives from a woman aged 18-29 years with Graves' hyperthyroidism.

CDR3 region: CSARGLAVFQETQYF. CDR3 bases: TGCAGTGCTAGGGGACTAGCGGTCTTCCAAGAGACCCAGTACTTC. The rearrangement uses TRBV20-1 and TRBJ2-5; 11 bases are shared with TRBD2. V gave up 3 bases and J gave up 1 base; unmatched junction bases: 4. The germline CDR1 and CDR2 sequences are DFQATT and SNEGSKA (reference sequence). CDR3 length: 15 residues.